The clone carrying this T cell receptor (beta chain) occurred a few times. Antigen specificity is unknown. The CDR3 loop spans 15 amino acids. CDR1 is MNHNS, CDR2 SASEGT, per germline. After removal of 7 bases from V and 3 bases from J, the junction contained 9 bases not matched to a gene. This sample is part of a study of T cell repertoires in cytomegalovirus infection. Findings of the study overall: The ex vivo response was dominated by HLA-C-restricted CMV-specific TCR beta clonotypes.

TCRdb re-called the reads through MiXCR, storing one row per CDR3 protein. The sample yields some 920,000 distinct CDR3 sequences, around a third seen once. The sequence came from a human donor in good health (CMV status not recorded). Some clones in this sample may be carry-over from other donors' samples. The J gene is TRBJ2-3, the V gene TRBV6-1; 8 nucleotides line up with TRBD2. The sample consisted of cultured CD8+ T cells from PBMCs, taken from culture after CMV antigen stimulation. The CDR3 DNA follows: TGTGCCAGCACCAAACTAGCGGATAATACAGATACGCAGTATTTT. Translated, it gives CASTKLADNTDTQYF.